This T cell receptor (beta chain) was sequenced in a study of blood T cell repertoires in COVID-19. About the study: PBMCs, B-cell-depleted T cells, or T cells provided the cDNA or gDNA that made up the material.

Original analysis: Reference gene primer amplification in the assay estimated nucleated cell counts. Clones were sequenced by immunoSEQ multiplex PCR, and TCRdb holds only the in-frame ones, with some missing. The DNA gave D and trimming, while V, J and clone size come from that table. The sample lists 100,000 to 150,000 clones, roughly four fifths occurring once. The sequence came from a man aged 55 to 69 with acute or convalescent COVID-19. Source material: peripheral blood.

CDR3: CASSPTGTSGTLAKNIQYF. The CDR3 DNA reads TGTGCCAGCAGTCCAACCGGGACTAGCGGAACGTTAGCCAAAAACATTCAGTACTTC. The rearrangement uses TRBV7-3 and TRBJ2-4; TRBD2 agrees at 11 bases. Trimming at V came to 6 bases and at J to 0 bases, leaving 13 bases not matched to a gene. CDR1 and CDR2 from the germline V gene are SGHTA and FQGTGA. This CDR3 is 19 amino acids long.